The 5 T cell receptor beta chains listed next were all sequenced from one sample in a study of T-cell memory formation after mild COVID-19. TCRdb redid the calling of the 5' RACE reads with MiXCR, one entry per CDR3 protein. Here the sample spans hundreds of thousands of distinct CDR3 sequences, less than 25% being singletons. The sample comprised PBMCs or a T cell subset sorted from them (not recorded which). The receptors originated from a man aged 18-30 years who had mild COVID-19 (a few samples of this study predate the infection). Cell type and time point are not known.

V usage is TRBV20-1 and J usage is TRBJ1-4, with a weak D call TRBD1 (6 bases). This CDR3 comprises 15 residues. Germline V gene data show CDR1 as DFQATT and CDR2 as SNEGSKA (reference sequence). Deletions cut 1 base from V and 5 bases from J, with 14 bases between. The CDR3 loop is CSARGRGDRNEKLFF. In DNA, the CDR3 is TGCAGTGCTAGAGGGAGGGGGGACCGGAATGAAAAACTGTTTTTT.

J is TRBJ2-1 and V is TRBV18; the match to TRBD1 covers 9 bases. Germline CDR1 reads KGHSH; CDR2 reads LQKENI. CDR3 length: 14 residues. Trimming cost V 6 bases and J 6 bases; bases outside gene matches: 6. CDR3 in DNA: TGTGCCAGCTCTGGGACAGGGTACGCCAATGAGCAGTTCTTC. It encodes CASSGTGYANEQFF.

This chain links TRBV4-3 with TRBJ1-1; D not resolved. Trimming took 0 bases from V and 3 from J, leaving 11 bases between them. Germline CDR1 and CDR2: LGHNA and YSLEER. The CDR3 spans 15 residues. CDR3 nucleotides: TGCGCCAGCAGCCAAGAGACGGGAGAGGACACTGAAGCTTTCTTT. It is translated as CASSQETGEDTEAFF.

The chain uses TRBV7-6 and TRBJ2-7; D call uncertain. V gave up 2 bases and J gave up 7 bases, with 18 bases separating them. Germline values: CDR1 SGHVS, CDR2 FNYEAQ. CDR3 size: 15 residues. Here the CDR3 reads CASSLNFGPRQEQYF. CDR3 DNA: TGTGCCAGCAGCTTAAACTTTGGGCCGAGGCAGGAGCAGTACTTC.

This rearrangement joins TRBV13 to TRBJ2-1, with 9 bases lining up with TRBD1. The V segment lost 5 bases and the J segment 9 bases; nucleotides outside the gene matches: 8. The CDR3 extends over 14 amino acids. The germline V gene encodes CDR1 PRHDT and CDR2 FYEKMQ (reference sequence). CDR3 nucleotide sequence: TGTGCCAGCAGCCCAAGGACAGGGGCAGGTGAGCAGTTCTTC. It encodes CASSPRTGAGEQFF.